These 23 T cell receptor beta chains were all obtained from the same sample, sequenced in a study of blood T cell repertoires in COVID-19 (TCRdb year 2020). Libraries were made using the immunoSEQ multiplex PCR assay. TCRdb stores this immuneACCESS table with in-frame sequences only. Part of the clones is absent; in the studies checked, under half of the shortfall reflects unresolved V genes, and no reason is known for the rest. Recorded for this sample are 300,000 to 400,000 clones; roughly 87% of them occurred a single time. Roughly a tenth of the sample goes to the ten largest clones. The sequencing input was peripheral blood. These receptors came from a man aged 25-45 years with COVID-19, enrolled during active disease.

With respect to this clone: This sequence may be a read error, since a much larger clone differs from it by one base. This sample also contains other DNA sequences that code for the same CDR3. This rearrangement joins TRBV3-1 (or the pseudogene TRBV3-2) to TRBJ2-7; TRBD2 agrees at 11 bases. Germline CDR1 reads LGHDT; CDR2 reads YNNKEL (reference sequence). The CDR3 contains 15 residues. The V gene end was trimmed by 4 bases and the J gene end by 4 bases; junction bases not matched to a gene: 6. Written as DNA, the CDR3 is TGTGCCAGCAGCCCTACTAGCGGGAGAAGGTACGAGCAGTACTTC. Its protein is CASSPTSGRRYEQYF.

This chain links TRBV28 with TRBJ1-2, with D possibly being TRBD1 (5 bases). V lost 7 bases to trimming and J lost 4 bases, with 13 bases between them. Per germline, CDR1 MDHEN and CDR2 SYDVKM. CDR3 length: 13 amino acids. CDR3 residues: CASTGGRGYGYTF. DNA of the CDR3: TGTGCCAGCACCGGGGGGAGAGGCTATGGCTACACCTTC.

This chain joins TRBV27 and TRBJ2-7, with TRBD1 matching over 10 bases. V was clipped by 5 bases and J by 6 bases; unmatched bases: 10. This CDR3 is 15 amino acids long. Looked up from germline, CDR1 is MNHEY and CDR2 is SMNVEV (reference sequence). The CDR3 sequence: CASSPTDRGLGEQYF. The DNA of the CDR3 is TGTGCCAGCAGTCCTACCGACAGGGGGCTCGGCGAGCAGTACTTC.

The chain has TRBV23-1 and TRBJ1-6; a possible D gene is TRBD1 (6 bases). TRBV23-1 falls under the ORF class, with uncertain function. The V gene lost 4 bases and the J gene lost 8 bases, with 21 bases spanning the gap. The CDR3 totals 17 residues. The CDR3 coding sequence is TGCGCCAGCAGTCCGACTACAGGGCCAACTTTTTATTCACCCCTCCACTTT. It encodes CASSPTTGPTFYSPLHF.

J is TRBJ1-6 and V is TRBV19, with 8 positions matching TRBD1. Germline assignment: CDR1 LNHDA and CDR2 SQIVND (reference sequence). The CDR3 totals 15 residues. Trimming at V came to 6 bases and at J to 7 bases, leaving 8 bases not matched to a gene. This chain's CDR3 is CASSLRQGKNSPLHF. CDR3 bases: TGTGCCAGTAGCCTTCGACAGGGGAAGAATTCACCCCTCCACTTT.

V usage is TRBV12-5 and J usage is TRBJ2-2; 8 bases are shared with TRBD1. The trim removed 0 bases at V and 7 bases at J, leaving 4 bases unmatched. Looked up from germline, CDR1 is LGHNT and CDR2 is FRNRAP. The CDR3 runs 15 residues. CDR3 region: CASGLVRQGIGELFF. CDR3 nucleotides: TGTGCTAGTGGTTTGGTTCGACAGGGGATCGGGGAGCTGTTTTTT.

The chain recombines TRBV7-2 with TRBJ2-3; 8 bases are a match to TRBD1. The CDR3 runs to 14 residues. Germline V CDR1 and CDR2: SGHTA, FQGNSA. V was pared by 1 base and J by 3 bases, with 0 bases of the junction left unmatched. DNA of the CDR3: TGTGCCAGCAGCTTAGGACAGGGGACAGATACGCAGTATTTT. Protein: CASSLGQGTDTQYF.

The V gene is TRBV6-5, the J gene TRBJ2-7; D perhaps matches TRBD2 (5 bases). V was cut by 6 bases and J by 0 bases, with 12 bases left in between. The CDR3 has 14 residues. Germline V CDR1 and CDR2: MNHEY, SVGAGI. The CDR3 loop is CASSRTASSYEQYF. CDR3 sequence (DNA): TGTGCCAGCAGCCGGACTGCGAGCTCCTACGAGCAGTACTTC.

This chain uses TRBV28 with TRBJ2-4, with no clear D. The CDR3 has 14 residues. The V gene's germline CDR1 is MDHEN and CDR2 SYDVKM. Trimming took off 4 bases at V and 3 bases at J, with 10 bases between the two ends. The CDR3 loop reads CASSSRSGKNIQYF. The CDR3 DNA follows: TGTGCCAGCAGTTCACGGTCTGGCAAAAACATTCAGTACTTC.

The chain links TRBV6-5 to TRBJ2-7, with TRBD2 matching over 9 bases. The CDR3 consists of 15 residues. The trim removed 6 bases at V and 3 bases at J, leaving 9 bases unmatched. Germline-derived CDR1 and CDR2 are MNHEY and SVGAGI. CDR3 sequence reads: CASSSPSGVLYEQYF. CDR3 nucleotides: TGTGCCAGCAGCTCCCCTAGCGGGGTTCTCTACGAGCAGTACTTC.

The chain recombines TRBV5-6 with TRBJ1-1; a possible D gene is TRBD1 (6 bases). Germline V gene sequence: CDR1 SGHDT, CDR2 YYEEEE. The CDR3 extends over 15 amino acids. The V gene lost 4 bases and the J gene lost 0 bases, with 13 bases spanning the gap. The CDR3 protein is CASSPQQGLNTEAFF. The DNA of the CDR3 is TGTGCCAGCAGCCCTCAACAGGGCCTGAACACTGAAGCTTTCTTT.

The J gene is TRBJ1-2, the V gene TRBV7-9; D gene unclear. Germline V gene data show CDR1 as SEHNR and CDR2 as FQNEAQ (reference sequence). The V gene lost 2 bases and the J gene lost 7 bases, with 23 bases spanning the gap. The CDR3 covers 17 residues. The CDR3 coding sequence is TGTGCCAGCAGCTTATTGTCCAGAGGCCAGAGGATGGGTGGCTACACCTTC. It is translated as CASSLLSRGQRMGGYTF.

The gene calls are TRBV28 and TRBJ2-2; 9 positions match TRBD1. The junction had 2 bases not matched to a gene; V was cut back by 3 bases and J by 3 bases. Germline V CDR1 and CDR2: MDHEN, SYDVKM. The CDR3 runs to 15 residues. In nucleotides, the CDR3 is TGTGCCAGCAGTTTCGGGACAGGGCACACCGGGGAGCTGTTTTTT. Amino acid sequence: CASSFGTGHTGELFF.

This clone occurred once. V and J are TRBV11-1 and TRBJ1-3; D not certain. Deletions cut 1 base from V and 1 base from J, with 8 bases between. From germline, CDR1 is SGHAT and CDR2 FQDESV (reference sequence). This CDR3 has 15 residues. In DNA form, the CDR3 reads TGTGCCAGCAGCTTAGAGCGAGAATCTGGAAACACCATATATTTT. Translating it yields CASSLERESGNTIYF.

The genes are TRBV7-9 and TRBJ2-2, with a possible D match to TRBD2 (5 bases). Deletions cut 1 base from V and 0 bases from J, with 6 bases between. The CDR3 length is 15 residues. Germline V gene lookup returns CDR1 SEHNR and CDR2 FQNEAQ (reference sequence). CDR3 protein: CASSLGGTNTGELFF. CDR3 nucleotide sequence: TGTGCCAGCAGCTTAGGAGGGACGAACACCGGGGAGCTGTTTTTT.

The CDR3 DNA is TGTGCCAGTAGTATAATCGCGGGAGGGCTGAATGAGCAGTTCTTC. Protein product: CASSIIAGGLNEQFF. The V call is TRBV19, the J call TRBJ2-1; TRBD2 aligns across 9 bases. The CDR3 sequence is 15 residues long. Germline V gene data show CDR1 as LNHDA and CDR2 as SQIVND (reference sequence). Trimming took 2 bases from V and 7 from J; bases not matched to a gene: 6.

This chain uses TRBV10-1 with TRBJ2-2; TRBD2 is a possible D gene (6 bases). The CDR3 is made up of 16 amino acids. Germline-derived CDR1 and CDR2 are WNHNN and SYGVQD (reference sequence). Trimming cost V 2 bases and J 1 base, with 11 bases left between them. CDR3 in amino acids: CASSEGVSGNTGELFF. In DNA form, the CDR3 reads TGCGCCAGCAGTGAGGGCGTTAGCGGGAACACCGGGGAGCTGTTTTTT.

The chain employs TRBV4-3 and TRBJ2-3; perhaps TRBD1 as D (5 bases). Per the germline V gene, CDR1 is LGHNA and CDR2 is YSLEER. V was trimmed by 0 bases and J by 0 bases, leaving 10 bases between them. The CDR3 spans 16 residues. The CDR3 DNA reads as TGCGCCAGCAGCCAAGATCTGGCAGGGAGCACAGATACGCAGTATTTT. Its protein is CASSQDLAGSTDTQYF.

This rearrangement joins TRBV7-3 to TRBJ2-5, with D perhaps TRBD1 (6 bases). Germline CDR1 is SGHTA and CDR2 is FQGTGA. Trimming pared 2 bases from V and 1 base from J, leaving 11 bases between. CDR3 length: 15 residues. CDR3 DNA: TGTGCCAGCAGCTTAGGCAGGGGAGTCCAAGAGACCCAGTACTTC. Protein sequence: CASSLGRGVQETQYF.

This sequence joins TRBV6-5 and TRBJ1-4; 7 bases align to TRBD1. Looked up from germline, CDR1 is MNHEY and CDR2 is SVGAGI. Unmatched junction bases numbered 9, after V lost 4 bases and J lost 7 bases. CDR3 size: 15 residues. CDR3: CASSSADRAGEKLFF. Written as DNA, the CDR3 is TGTGCCAGCAGTTCCGCCGACAGGGCGGGTGAAAAACTGTTTTTT.

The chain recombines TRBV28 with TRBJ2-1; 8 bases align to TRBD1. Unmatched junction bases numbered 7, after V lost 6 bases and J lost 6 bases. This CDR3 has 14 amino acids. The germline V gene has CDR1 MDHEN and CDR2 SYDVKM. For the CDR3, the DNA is TGTGCCAGCAGATATGGACAGGGAGGCAATGAGCAGTTCTTC. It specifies CASRYGQGGNEQFF.

The CDR3 DNA reads TGTGCCAGTAGCACAGGGTCTGTACAAGAGACCCAGTACTTC. It encodes CASSTGSVQETQYF. V usage is TRBV19 and J usage is TRBJ2-5; D is perhaps TRBD1 (6 bases). The V gene's germline CDR1 is LNHDA and CDR2 SQIVND (reference sequence). The ends were cut back, 6 bases at V and 2 bases at J, with 13 bases in the middle. This CDR3 comprises 14 residues.

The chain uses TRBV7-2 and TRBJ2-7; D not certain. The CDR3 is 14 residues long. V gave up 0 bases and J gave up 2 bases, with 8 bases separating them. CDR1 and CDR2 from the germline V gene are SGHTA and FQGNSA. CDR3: CASSLARLAYEQYF. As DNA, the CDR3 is TGTGCCAGCAGCTTAGCGCGGCTAGCCTACGAGCAGTACTTC.